The 20 T cell receptor beta chains listed next were all sequenced from one sample in a study of blood T cell repertoires in COVID-19. Assay: immunoSEQ multiplex PCR; the TCRdb copy retains only in-frame clones and omits some. This repertoire shows roughly 500,000 clones, roughly 90% found once; its top ten account for about 1.7%. Sequencing used PBMCs or T cells enriched from blood (not recorded which). These receptors came from a woman in her 40s who had recovered from COVID-19.

V is TRBV6-5 and J is TRBJ1-1; 7 bases are shared with TRBD1. The V segment lost 7 bases and the J segment 0 bases; nucleotides outside the gene matches: 8. This CDR3 contains 15 residues. CDR1 is MNHEY and CDR2 is SVGAGI in the germline V gene. CDR3 sequence (DNA): TGTGCCAGCACCCCGGACAGGACGATGAACACTGAAGCTTTCTTT. The encoded protein is CASTPDRTMNTEAFF.

This clone was counted a single time. The chain combines TRBV21-1 with TRBJ2-5; the D call in the table, TRBD2, was not verified against the DNA. TRBV21-1 is a listed pseudogene. This CDR3 spans 19 amino acids. Here the CDR3 reads CASSKGVGRTHSTQETQYF. DNA of the CDR3: TGTGCCAGCAGCAAGGGTGTCGGGAGGACCCACAGTACTCAAGAGACCCAGTACTTC.

This chain links TRBV4-1 with TRBJ1-2, with D perhaps matching TRBD1 (6 bases). CDR1 and CDR2 from the germline V gene are MGHRA and YSYEKL. Trimming left V 3 bases short and J 0 bases short, with 11 bases between. This CDR3 comprises 15 residues. This CDR3 is CASSHPGTSNYGYTF. CDR3 coding DNA: TGCGCCAGCAGCCATCCTGGGACATCTAACTATGGCTACACCTTC.

V and J are TRBV7-8 and TRBJ2-1; 14 bases are shared with TRBD2. With 3 bases clipped from V and 3 bases from J, the junction kept 10 bases outside the gene matches. Looked up from germline, CDR1 is SGHVS and CDR2 is FQNEAQ. This CDR3 is 19 amino acids long. The CDR3 nucleotides read TGTGCCAGCAGCTTGGCGGGACTAGCGGGAGTCCTATTCTACAATGAGCAGTTCTTC. Its protein is CASSLAGLAGVLFYNEQFF.

With regard to this clone: Other DNA sequences in the same sample also yield this CDR3. This sequence joins TRBV6-5 and TRBJ2-7; 12 bases are a match to TRBD2. The trim removed 5 bases at V and 4 bases at J, leaving 3 bases unmatched. Germline V CDR1 and CDR2: MNHEY, SVGAGI. This CDR3 region has 14 residues. The chain's CDR3 is CASSPGLAGYEQYF. The CDR3 nucleotides read TGTGCCAGCAGTCCGGGACTAGCGGGTTACGAGCAGTACTTC.

The V gene is TRBV7-8, the J gene TRBJ1-3; 7 positions match TRBD1. CDR1 and CDR2 from the germline V gene are SGHVS and FQNEAQ. The ends lost 1 base at V and 1 base at J; junction bases unmatched: 4. The length of the CDR3 is 16 residues. CDR3 sequence reads: CASSLVGQLSGNTIYF. The DNA of the CDR3 is TGTGCCAGCAGCTTAGTGGGACAGTTGTCTGGAAACACCATATATTTT.

The chain has TRBV15 and TRBJ1-6; D unresolved. CDR3 length equals 17 residues. V lost 2 bases to trimming and J lost 0 bases, with 11 bases between them. Germline V gives CDR1 LNHNV, CDR2 YYDKDF (reference sequence). The CDR3: CATSRYQDFSYNSPLHF. In DNA form, the CDR3 reads TGTGCCACCAGCAGATACCAGGATTTCTCCTATAATTCACCCCTCCACTTT. Looking up the rest from reference TRBV15 and TRBJ1-6 gives the full variable domain: DAMVIQNPRYQVTQFGKPVTLSCSQTLNHNVMYWYQQKSSQAPKLLFHYYDKDFNNEADTPDNFQSRRPNTSFCFLDIRSPGLGDTAMYLCATSRYQDFSYNSPLHFGNGTRLTVT.

This clone showed up just once. CDR3: CASSSLRVATEAFF. CDR3 nucleotides: TGTGCCAGCAGCTCCCTCAGGGTTGCCACTGAAGCTTTCTTT. This chain connects TRBV5-4 to TRBJ1-1, with a possible D match to TRBD1 (5 bases). V lost 3 bases, J lost 4 bases, and 13 bases lay in between. This CDR3 is 14 amino acids long. The germline V gene encodes CDR1 SGHNT and CDR2 YYREEE (reference sequence).

This clone was seen a few times. No DNA is shown, since the ends of the CDR3 on it are uncertain; the CDR3 is the one TCRdb lists. The chain couples TRBV12-1 to TRBJ2-7; the table's D gene call, TRBD2, was not cross checked with the DNA. TRBV12-1 is a recognized pseudogene. The CDR3 has 16 amino acids, counting both end residues. This chain's CDR3 is CASSPLFGSGSYEQYF.

A note on this clone: The junction departs from germline at one end; a sequencing error may be responsible. The chain uses TRBV11-2 and TRBJ2-7; possibly TRBD1 for D (5 bases). The CDR3 sequence is 12 residues long. CDR1 is SGHAT and CDR2 is FQNNGV in the germline V gene. Written as DNA, the CDR3 is TGTGCCAGCAACGACCTAGGGGCCACATCACCATTC. It is translated as CASNDLGATSPF. The full variable domain, completed using reference TRBV11-2 and TRBJ2-7, is EAGVAQSPRYKIIEKRQSVAFWCNPISGHATLYWYQQILGQGPKLLIQFQNNGVVDDSQLPKDRFSAERLKGVDSTLKIQPAKLEDSAVYLCASNDLGATSPFGPGTRLTVT.

This rearrangement joins TRBV6-5 to TRBJ1-5; D is unclear. The germline CDR1 and CDR2 sequences are MNHEY and SVGAGI. The CDR3 extends over 14 amino acids. V gave up 4 bases and J gave up 2 bases, with 9 bases separating them. CDR3 loop: CASSSMRGNQPQHF. CDR3 sequence (DNA): TGTGCCAGCAGTTCCATGAGGGGCAATCAGCCCCAGCATTTT.

The rearrangement joins TRBV19 to TRBJ2-7; 9 bases are shared with TRBD2. With V trimmed by 7 bases and J by 5 bases, 15 bases remained unmatched. Per the germline V gene, CDR1 is LNHDA and CDR2 is SQIVND (reference sequence). The length of the CDR3 is 16 residues. CDR3 coding DNA: TGTGCCAGTACTTACTCCGGGCTAGCGGGAACGGACGAGCAGTACTTC. Protein sequence: CASTYSGLAGTDEQYF.

The V and J genes are TRBV18 and TRBJ2-2, with TRBD2 matching over 7 bases. Trimming removed 2 bases from V and 3 bases from J; junction bases left unmatched: 6. Germline V gene lookup returns CDR1 KGHSH and CDR2 LQKENI. The CDR3 length is 16 residues. CDR3: CASSPGGRADTGELFF. CDR3 nucleotide sequence: TGTGCCAGCTCACCAGGAGGGAGGGCCGACACCGGGGAGCTGTTTTTT.

This sequence joins TRBV5-8 and TRBJ1-5, with 9 nucleotides matching TRBD1. V shed 5 bases and J 4 bases; nucleotides not matched to a gene: 7. The CDR3 consists of 15 residues. Germline CDR1 is SGHTS and CDR2 is YDEGEE. The CDR3 protein is CASSHTGTGNQPQHF. CDR3 in DNA: TGTGCCAGCAGTCACACCGGGACAGGGAATCAGCCCCAGCATTTT.

Here the CDR3 reads CASSSAGNQETQYF. Written as DNA, the CDR3 is TGCGCCAGCAGCTCAGCAGGGAACCAAGAGACCCAGTACTTC. V usage is TRBV5-1 and J usage is TRBJ2-5; a weak D match, TRBD1 (5 bases). This CDR3 has 14 residues. V was clipped by 3 bases and J by 0 bases, with 9 bases between them. Per the germline V gene, CDR1 is SGHRS and CDR2 is YFSETQ. The full variable domain, in which reference TRBV5-1 and TRBJ2-5 provide the parts outside the CDR3, is KAGVTQTPRYLIKTRGQQVTLSCSPISGHRSVSWYQQTPGQGLQFLFEYFSETQRNKGNFPGRFSGRQFSNSRSEMNVSTLELGDSALYLCASSSAGNQETQYFGPGTRLLVL.

The V call is TRBV5-6, the J call TRBJ2-7; 12 bases are shared with TRBD1. The V gene end was trimmed by 4 bases and the J gene end by 3 bases; junction bases not matched to a gene: 5. The CDR3 is 15 amino acids. Germline V gene sequence: CDR1 SGHDT, CDR2 YYEEEE. In DNA, the CDR3 is TGTGCCAGCAGCCTTGGGACAGGGGGCTTCTACGAGCAGTACTTC. This encodes CASSLGTGGFYEQYF.

This clone has just a few counts. The V gene is TRBV19, the J gene TRBJ2-3; possible D gene TRBD2, 6 bases. From germline, CDR1 is LNHDA and CDR2 SQIVND (reference sequence). The CDR3 spans 14 residues. V dropped 3 bases and J dropped 2 bases, with 9 bases sitting between them. Written as DNA, the CDR3 is TGTGCCAGTAGTATTCGGGAGTCCACAGATACGCAGTATTTT. Its protein product is CASSIRESTDTQYF.

V gene TRBV11-2 combines with J gene TRBJ2-5, with TRBD2 matching 13 bases. The CDR3 spans 17 residues. The V segment lost 0 bases and the J segment 3 bases; nucleotides outside the gene matches: 4. CDR1 is SGHAT, CDR2 FQNNGV, per germline. The CDR3 here is CASSLDGGLAGEETQYF. The CDR3, as DNA: TGTGCCAGCAGCTTAGATGGAGGACTAGCGGGAGAAGAGACCCAGTACTTC.

V usage is TRBV5-1 and J usage is TRBJ2-7; a weak D match, TRBD2 (7 bases). Trimming pared 0 bases from V and 6 bases from J, leaving 22 bases between. CDR1 SGHRS and CDR2 YFSETQ come from the germline V gene. This CDR3 region has 17 residues. The CDR3 loop is CASSLEPTSVGGAEQYF. The CDR3 bases are TGCGCCAGCAGCTTGGAGCCCACTAGCGTGGGGGGGGCCGAGCAGTACTTC.

This chain links TRBV24-1 with TRBJ2-1; 7 positions agree with TRBD1. CDR1 KGHDR and CDR2 SFDVKD come from the germline V gene. The CDR3 sequence is 17 residues long. The J segment lost 4 bases and the V segment lost 4 bases, leaving 12 bases of the junction unmatched. CDR3 nucleotide sequence: TGTGCCACCAGTGACCAGCACAGGGGTTCGGCTTACAATGAGCAGTTCTTC. Translated: CATSDQHRGSAYNEQFF.